This record covers a single T cell receptor beta chain. Its specificity is unknown. Only in-frame clones appear in the TCRdb table, and some are missing; sequencing was by immunoSEQ multiplex PCR. The sample has approximately 28,000 clones; around 82% are singletons. CDR3 size: 16 residues. CDR1 is MNHNS and CDR2 is SASEGT in the germline V gene. After removal of 2 bases from V and 0 bases from J, the junction contained 5 bases not matched to a gene. This specimen belongs to a study of T cells in localized non-small cell lung cancer. Overall study findings and caveats: Increased T cell density in blood showed an association with longer overall survival. Sequencing covered just one tumor region, so heterogeneity cannot be ruled out.

The TCR originated in a man aged 35-69 years with stage III lung adenocarcinoma. The starting material was peripheral blood mononuclear cells, obtained before any cancer treatment. V gene TRBV6-1 combines with J gene TRBJ2-3; TRBD2 matches at 7 bases. CDR3 sequence (DNA): TGTGCCAGCAGTGAAATTGGGGGAGGGAGCACAGATACGCAGTATTTT. The encoded protein is CASSEIGGGSTDTQYF.